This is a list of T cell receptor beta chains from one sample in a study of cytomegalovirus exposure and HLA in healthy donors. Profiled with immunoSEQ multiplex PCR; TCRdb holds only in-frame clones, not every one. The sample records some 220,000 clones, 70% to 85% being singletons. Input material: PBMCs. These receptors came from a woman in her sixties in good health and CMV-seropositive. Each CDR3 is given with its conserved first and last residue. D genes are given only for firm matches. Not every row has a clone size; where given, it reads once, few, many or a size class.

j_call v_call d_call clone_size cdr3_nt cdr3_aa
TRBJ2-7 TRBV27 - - TGTGCCAGCAGCCCGTGGGGCTCCAACTCCTACGAGCAGTACTTC CASSPWGSNSYEQYF
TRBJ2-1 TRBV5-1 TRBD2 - TGCGCCAGCAGCTTGGCAATGGGTAGCGGGGGGGCCGGTGAGCAGTTCTTC CASSLAMGSGGAGEQFF
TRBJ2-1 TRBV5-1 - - TGCGCCAGCAGCGCGGGGTCATCCTCCTACAATGAGCAGTTCTTC CASSAGSSSYNEQFF
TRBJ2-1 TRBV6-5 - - TGTGCCAGCAGACAATATCAGGCTCAGGAGCAGTTCTTC CASRQYQAQEQFF
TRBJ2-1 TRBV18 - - TGTGCCAGCTCACCGTCTAATGGAAGGGGCCCCAATTACAATGAGCAGTTCTTC CASSPSNGRGPNYNEQFF
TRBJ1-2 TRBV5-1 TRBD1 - TGCGCCAGCAGCCGGTCGGACAGGTCGGATGGCTACACCTTC CASSRSDRSDGYTF
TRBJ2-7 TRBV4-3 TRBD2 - TGCGCCAGCAGCCACGGACTAGCCTCCTCCTACGAGCAGTACTTC CASSHGLASSYEQYF
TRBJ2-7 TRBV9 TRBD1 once TGTGCCAGCAGCGTGGATCCGGGACAGGGCTACGAGCAGTACTTC CASSVDPGQGYEQYF
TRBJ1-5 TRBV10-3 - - TGTGCCATCAGTGAAGAGACACTGAATCAGCCCCAGCATTTT CAISEETLNQPQHF
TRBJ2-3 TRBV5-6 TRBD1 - TGTGCCAGCAGCTTGAGGGCAGGGGGAATCACAGATACGCAGTATTTT CASSLRAGGITDTQYF
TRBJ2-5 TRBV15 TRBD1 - TGTGCCACCAGCCTGGGACAGGGTAAAGAGACCCAGTACTTC CATSLGQGKETQYF
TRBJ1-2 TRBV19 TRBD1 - TGTGCCACTTCTCCAGGGACAGCGCCTGGGGGCTACACCTTC CATSPGTAPGGYTF
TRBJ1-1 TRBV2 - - TGTGCCAGCAGTAAAACCCAGATGAACACTGAAGCTTTCTTT CASSKTQMNTEAFF
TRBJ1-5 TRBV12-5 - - TGTGCTAGCCAGATAGGGGGTAGCAATCAGCCCCAGCATTTT CASQIGGSNQPQHF
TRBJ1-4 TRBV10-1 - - TGCGCCAGCAGTGAGTCGCTGAATCGGGTCGAAAAACTGTTTTTT CASSESLNRVEKLFF
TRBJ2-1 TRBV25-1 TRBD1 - TGTGCCAGCAGTAAAAGGACAGGGGGCAGGGAGCAGTTCTTC CASSKRTGGREQFF
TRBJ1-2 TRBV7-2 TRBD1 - TGTGCCAGCAGCCCCGGGACAGGGGGGACCTATGGCTACACCTTC CASSPGTGGTYGYTF
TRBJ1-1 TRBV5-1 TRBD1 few TGCGCCAGCAGCGGATCCGGGACAGGGGGAGCTTTCTTT CASSGSGTGGAFF
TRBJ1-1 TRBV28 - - TGTGCCAGCAGCCTTTGGCAGGGAGGGGCTGAAGCTTTCTTT CASSLWQGGAEAFF
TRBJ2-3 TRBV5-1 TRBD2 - TGCGCCAGCAGGGCCCCTAGCGGGAGGGAGGAAGATACGCAGTATTTT CASRAPSGREEDTQYF
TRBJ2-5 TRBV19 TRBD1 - TGTGCCAGTAGTAGGGACAGGCGGGAGACCCAGTACTTC CASSRDRRETQYF
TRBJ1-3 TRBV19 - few TGTGCCAGTAGTATGATGGAGGGAAACACCATATATTTT CASSMMEGNTIYF
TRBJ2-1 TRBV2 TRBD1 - TGTGCCAGCAGTGAACAGGGGGTGGCCTACAATGAGCAGTTCTTC CASSEQGVAYNEQFF
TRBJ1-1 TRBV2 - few TGTGCCAGCAGTGACCCAGGGGCGGCCATGAACACTGAAGCTTTCTTT CASSDPGAAMNTEAFF
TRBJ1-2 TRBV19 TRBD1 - TGTGCCAGTAGTCAATTTCAGGGGGCGCAAGGCTACACCTTC CASSQFQGAQGYTF
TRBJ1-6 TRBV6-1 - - TGTGCCAGCAGTGAAGCGCAGTCCTATAATTCACCCCTCCACTTT CASSEAQSYNSPLHF
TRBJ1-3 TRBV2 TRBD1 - TGTGCCAGCAGCCAACAGGGGGTAAACACCATATATTTT CASSQQGVNTIYF
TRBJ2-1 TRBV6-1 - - TGTGCCAGCAGTGAAGCGACAGGACAGATCCTCTACAATGAGCAGTTCTTC CASSEATGQILYNEQFF
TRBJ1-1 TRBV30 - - TGTGCCTGGAGGGCTTTGGGAGGAGGTGAAGCTTTCTTT CAWRALGGGEAFF
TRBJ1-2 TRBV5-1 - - TGCGCCAGCAGCTTACCGACAGGACACTATGGCTACACCTTC CASSLPTGHYGYTF
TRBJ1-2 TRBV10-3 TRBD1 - TGTGCCATCACCTTGGACAGGGAGGGTTGGGGCTACACCTTC CAITLDREGWGYTF
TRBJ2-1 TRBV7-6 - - TGTGCCAGCAGCCGGGGGATCGGCTCCTACAATGAGCAGTTCTTC CASSRGIGSYNEQFF
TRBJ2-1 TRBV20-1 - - TGCAGTGCTTATGGGGGGAATGAGCAGTTCTTC CSAYGGNEQFF
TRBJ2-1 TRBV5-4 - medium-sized TGTGCCAGCAGCAATTGGGCCTCCTACAATGAGCAGTTCTTC CASSNWASYNEQFF
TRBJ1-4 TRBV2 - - TGTGCCAGCAGCCCCGGGGGGGGTTTGGCTAATGAAAAACTGTTTTTT CASSPGGGLANEKLFF
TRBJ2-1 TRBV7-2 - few TGTGCCAGCAGCCCACAACGCAATGAGCAGTTCTTC CASSPQRNEQFF
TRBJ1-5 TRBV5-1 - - TGCGCCAGCAGCTTGGCGGGTAGTCAGCCCCAGCATTTT CASSLAGSQPQHF
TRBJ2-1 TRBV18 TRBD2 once TGTGCCAGCTCAAGGGGGACTAGCGGTAACAATGAGCAGTTCTTC CASSRGTSGNNEQFF
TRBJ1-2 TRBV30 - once TGTGCCTGGAGTGCCAGGGCCCCCTATGGCTACACCTTC CAWSARAPYGYTF
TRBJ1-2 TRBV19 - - TGTGCCAGTAGTGAACATTCAGGACTGGGAGGCTACACCTTC CASSEHSGLGGYTF
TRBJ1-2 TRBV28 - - TGTGCCAGCAGTCTCCTACAGGGCCCGCTCCCCTATGGCTACACCTTC CASSLLQGPLPYGYTF
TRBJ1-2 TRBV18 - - TGTGCCAGCTCACCCAGGCAGGGTGCGGACTATGGCTACACCTTC CASSPRQGADYGYTF
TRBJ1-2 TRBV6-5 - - TGTGCCAGCACCAGGGCAGGGCCTTATAACTATGGCTACACCTTC CASTRAGPYNYGYTF
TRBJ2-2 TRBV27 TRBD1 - TGTGCCAGCAGTTTCGGGACAGGGGCCAACACCGGGGAGCTGTTTTTT CASSFGTGANTGELFF
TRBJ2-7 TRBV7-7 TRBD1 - TGTGCCAGCAGCCTAACGAGGGGGCACGAGCAGTACTTC CASSLTRGHEQYF
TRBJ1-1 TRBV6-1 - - TGTGCCGGCAGGGAACAGTTGATGAACACTGAAGCTTTCTTT CAGREQLMNTEAFF
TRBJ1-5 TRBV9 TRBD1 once TGTGCCAGCAGCGGGACAGGGGAACAGCCCCAGCATTTT CASSGTGEQPQHF
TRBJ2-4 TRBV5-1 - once TGCGCCAGCAGCTTGGCGCCTGGGGGCTCGGGAATTCAGTACTTC CASSLAPGGSGIQYF
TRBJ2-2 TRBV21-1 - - TGTGCCAGCAGCAAAGTCGCGCGGAGGGACGATTCTATGGGGCGAAACACCGGGGAGCTGTTTTTT CASSKVARRDDSMGRNTGELFF
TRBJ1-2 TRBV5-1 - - TGCGCCAGCAGCTCGGCGACAGAGGGCTACACCTTC CASSSATEGYTF
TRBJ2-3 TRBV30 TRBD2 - TGTGCCTGGACCGCGGGAGGGGAGACGCAGTATTTT CAWTAGGETQYF